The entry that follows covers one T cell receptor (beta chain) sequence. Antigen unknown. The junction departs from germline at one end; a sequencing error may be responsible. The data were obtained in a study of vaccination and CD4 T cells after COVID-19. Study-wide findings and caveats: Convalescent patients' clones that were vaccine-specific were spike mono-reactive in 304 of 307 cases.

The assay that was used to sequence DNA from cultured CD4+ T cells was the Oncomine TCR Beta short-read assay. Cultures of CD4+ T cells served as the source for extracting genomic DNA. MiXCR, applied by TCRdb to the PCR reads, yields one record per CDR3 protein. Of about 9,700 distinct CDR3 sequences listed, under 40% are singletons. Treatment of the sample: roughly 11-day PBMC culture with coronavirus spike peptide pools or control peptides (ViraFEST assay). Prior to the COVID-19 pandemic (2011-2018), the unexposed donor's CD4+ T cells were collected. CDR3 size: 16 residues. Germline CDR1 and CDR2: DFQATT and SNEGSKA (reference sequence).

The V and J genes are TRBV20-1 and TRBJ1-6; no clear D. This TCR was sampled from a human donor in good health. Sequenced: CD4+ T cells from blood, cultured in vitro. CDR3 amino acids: CSAKDGLASYNSRLHF. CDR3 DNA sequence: TGCAGTGCAAAAGACGGGTTAGCCTCCTATAATTCACGCCTCCACTTT.